This T cell receptor (beta chain) came from a study of blood T cell repertoires in COVID-19. Study context: Acute-phase and convalescent COVID-19 samples originated in the United States, Italy and Spain.

CDR1 is SQVTM and CDR2 is ANQGSEA in the germline V gene. V was shortened by 7 bases and J by 5 bases, with 17 bases between the two germline ends. The CDR3 loop spans 13 amino acids. In the source study's methods: Researchers report that nucleated cell counts were estimated from reference gene primer amplification. Only in-frame clones appear in the TCRdb table, and some are missing; sequencing was by immunoSEQ multiplex PCR. D and trimming come from the DNA, and the V and J calls and clone size come from that table. This table holds about 43,000 clones, roughly 80% found once. The TCR was taken from a woman aged 55-70 years with acute or convalescent COVID-19. The gene calls are TRBV29-1 and TRBJ1-1; a possible D gene is TRBD1 (5 bases). Sequenced: peripheral blood. Written as DNA, the CDR3 is TGCAGCGCCAAGGACGGGGGTCATACTGAAGCTTTCTTT. It yields the protein CSAKDGGHTEAFF.